Reported below is one T cell receptor beta chain. This sample was taken from a study of blood T cell repertoires in COVID-19. Across the whole study: Samples taken during acute and convalescent COVID-19 were collected in the United States, Italy and Spain. T cells, B-cell-depleted T cells, or PBMCs supplied cDNA or gDNA.

In the original analysis: Reference gene primer amplification gave nucleated cell count estimates. TCRdb keeps only in-frame clones here, not all; method: immunoSEQ multiplex PCR. The V and J calls and clone size are taken from that table; D and trimming were inferred from the DNA. Of tens of thousands of clones listed, about 90% were seen once; the top ten hold 5.1%. The germline V gene has CDR1 LNHDA and CDR2 SQIVND (reference sequence). CDR3 length equals 15 residues. V lost 3 bases to trimming and J lost 2 bases, with 12 bases between them. The sequence came from a human donor in a cohort sampled during active COVID-19. This chain links TRBV19 with TRBJ2-3; no firm D call. Material for sequencing was peripheral blood. CDR3 loop: CASSMNGINTDTQYF. CDR3 DNA sequence: TGTGCCAGTAGTATGAACGGTATAAACACAGATACGCAGTATTTT.